The rows below give T cell receptor beta chains drawn from one sample of a study of T-cell reconstitution after alpha-beta-depleted transplantation in children. TCRdb called the PCR reads again in MiXCR, with one record for every CDR3 protein. Among 700,000 to 950,000 distinct CDR3 sequences, 15% to 20% were seen once, and the ten largest hold approximately 5%. The sample in question was PBMCs, mostly from graft donor cells, obtained 360 days after TCRalphabeta/CD19-depleted stem cell transplant. These receptors were collected from a male patient younger than 18 who had a stem cell transplant for acute lymphoblastic leukemia, so the T cells may come from the graft donor. Both conserved end residues are part of each CDR3. A D gene is named only where the DNA matches it firmly. Expanded clones are given a class, and other clones once, few, many or no size at all.

D: TRBD2; size: -; J: TRBJ2-5; V: TRBV4-2; DNA: TGTGCCAGCAGCCGCGGGAGTGAGACCCAGTACTTC; CDR3: CASSRGSETQYF
D: TRBD2; size: few; J: TRBJ2-5; V: TRBV7-2; DNA: TGTGCCAGCAGCTCGTCCCCGCTAGCGGGAGCGAAGGAGACCCAGTACTTC; CDR3: CASSSSPLAGAKETQYF
D: TRBD1; size: -; J: TRBJ1-2; V: TRBV27; DNA: TGTGCCAGCAGTCCTGGACAGGGTAATTTAGGGGGCTACACCTTC; CDR3: CASSPGQGNLGGYTF
D: TRBD2; size: -; J: TRBJ2-1; V: TRBV2; DNA: TGTGCCGCCCTCTTAAGCGGGGGCTACAATGAGCAGTTCTTC; CDR3: CAALLSGGYNEQFF
D: TRBD2; size: many; J: TRBJ2-5; V: TRBV27; DNA: TGTGCCAGCAGTTTACTAGAGGGAGGGCCAGAGACCCAGTACTTC; CDR3: CASSLLEGGPETQYF
D: -; size: few; J: TRBJ2-3; V: TRBV28; DNA: TGTGCCAGCAGTGGGGGGGCGGCTCGACGCACAGATACGCAGTATTTT; CDR3: CASSGGAARRTDTQYF
D: TRBD2; size: few; J: TRBJ2-3; V: TRBV29-1; DNA: TGCAGCGTTGACGGGAGGGCCTCCACAGATACGCAGTATTTT; CDR3: CSVDGRASTDTQYF
D: TRBD1; size: few; J: TRBJ2-3; V: TRBV5-1; DNA: TGCGCCAGCAGAAGCGGGACAGGGATTTACCCCACAGATACGCAGTATTTT; CDR3: CASRSGTGIYPTDTQYF
D: -; size: many; J: TRBJ2-7; V: TRBV7-9; DNA: TGTGCCAGCAGCTACCCGGACAGCTACGAGCAGTACTTC; CDR3: CASSYPDSYEQYF
D: TRBD1; size: few; J: TRBJ2-7; V: TRBV5-4; DNA: TGTGCCAGCAGCACAAGGGACAGGCCCGACGAGCAGTACTTC; CDR3: CASSTRDRPDEQYF